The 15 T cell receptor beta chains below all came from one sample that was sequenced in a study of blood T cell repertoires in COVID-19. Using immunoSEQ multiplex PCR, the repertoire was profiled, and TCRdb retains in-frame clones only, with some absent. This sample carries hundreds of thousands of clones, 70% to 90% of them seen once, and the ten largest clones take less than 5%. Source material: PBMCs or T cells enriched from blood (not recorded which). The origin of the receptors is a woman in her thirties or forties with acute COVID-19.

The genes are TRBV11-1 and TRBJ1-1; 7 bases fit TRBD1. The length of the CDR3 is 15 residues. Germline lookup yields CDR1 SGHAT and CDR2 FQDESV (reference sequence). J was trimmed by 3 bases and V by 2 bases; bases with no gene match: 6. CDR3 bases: TGTGCCAGCAGCTTACTCGACAGGGCCGACACTGAAGCTTTCTTT. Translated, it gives CASSLLDRADTEAFF.

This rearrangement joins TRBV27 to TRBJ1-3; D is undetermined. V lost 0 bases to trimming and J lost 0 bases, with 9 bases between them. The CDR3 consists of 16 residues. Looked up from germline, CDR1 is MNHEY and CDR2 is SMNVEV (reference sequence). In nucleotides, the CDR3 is TGTGCCAGCAGTTTATCCATACCCGGCTCTGGAAACACCATATATTTT. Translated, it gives CASSLSIPGSGNTIYF.

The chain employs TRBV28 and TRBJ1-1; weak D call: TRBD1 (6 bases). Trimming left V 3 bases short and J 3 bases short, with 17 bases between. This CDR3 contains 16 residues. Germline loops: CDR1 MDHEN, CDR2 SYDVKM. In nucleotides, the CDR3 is TGTGCCAGCAGTTTTGGACAGCGCCGTCTCTACACTGAAGCTTTCTTT. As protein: CASSFGQRRLYTEAFF.

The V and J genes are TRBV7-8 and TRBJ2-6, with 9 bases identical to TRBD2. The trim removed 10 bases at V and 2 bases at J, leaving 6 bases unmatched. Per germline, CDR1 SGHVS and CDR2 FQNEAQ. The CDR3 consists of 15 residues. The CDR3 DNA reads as TGTGCCACTAGCGGGGCGCTGGCTGGGGCCAACGTCCTGACTTTC. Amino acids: CATSGALAGANVLTF.

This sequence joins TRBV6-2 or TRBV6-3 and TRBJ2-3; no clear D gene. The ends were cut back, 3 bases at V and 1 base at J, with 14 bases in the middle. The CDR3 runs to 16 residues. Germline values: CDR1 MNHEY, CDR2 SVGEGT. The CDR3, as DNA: TGTGCCAGCAGTTATAGTTATCCCACCCGCACAGATACGCAGTATTTT. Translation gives CASSYSYPTRTDTQYF.

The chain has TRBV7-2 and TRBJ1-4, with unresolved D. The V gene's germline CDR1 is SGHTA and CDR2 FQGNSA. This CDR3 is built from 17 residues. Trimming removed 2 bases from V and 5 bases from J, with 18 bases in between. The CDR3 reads CASSLSFGGLANEKLFF. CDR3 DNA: TGTGCCAGCAGCTTAAGTTTCGGCGGTCTGGCCAATGAAAAACTGTTTTTT.

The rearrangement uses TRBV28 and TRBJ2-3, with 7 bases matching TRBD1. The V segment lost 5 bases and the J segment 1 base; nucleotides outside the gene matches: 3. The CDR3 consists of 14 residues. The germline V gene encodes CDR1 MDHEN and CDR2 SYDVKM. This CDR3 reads CASSPTGGTDTQYF. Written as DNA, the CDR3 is TGTGCCAGCAGTCCCACAGGGGGCACAGATACGCAGTATTTT.

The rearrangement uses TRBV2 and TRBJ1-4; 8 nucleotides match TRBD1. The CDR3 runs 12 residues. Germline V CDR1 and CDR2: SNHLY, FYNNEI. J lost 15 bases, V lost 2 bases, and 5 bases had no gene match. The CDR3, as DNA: TGTGCCAGCAGTGAACAGGGGGCGATAGTGTTTTTT. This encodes CASSEQGAIVFF.

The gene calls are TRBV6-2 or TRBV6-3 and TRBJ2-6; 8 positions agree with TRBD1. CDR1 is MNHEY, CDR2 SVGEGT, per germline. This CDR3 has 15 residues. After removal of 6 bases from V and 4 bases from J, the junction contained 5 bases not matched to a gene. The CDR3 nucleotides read TGTGCCAGCAGCCGGACAGGGAGAGGGGCCAACGTCCTGACTTTC. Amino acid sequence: CASSRTGRGANVLTF.

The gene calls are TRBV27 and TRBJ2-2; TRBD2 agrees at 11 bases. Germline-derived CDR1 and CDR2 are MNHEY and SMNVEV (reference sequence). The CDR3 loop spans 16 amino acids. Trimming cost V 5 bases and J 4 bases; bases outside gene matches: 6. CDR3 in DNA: TGTGCCAGCAGTAGGTTAGCGGGAGGGAGCACCGGGGAGCTGTTTTTT. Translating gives CASSRLAGGSTGELFF.

The CDR3 is CAIVPGTGKTEAFF. The CDR3 region has the DNA TGTGCCATCGTCCCCGGGACAGGGAAGACTGAAGCTTTCTTT. The rearrangement uses TRBV6-5 and TRBJ1-1, with 9 bases fitting TRBD1. The germline V gene encodes CDR1 MNHEY and CDR2 SVGAGI. The CDR3 runs 14 residues. V dropped 10 bases and J dropped 5; count of bases not matched to a gene: 11.

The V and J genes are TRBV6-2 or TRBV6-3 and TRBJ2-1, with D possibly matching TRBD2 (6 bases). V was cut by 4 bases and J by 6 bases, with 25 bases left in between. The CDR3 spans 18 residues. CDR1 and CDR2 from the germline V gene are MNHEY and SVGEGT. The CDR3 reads CASSSRPERRGGGNEQFF. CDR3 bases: TGTGCCAGCAGTTCCCGTCCAGAACGGAGGGGAGGCGGCAATGAGCAGTTCTTC.

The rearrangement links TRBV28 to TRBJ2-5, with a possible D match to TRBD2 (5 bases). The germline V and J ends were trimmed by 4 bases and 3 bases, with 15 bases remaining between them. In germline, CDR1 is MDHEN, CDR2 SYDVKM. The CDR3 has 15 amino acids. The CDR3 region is CASSSPRVREETQYF. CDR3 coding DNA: TGTGCCAGCAGTTCACCCCGGGTGAGGGAAGAGACCCAGTACTTC.

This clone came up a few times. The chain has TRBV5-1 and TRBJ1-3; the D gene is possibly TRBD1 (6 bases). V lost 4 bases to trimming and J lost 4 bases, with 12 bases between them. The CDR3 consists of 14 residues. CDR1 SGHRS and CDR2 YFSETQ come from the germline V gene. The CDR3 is CASSREGDGNTIYF. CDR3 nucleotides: TGCGCCAGCAGCCGTGAGGGGGACGGAAACACCATATATTTT.

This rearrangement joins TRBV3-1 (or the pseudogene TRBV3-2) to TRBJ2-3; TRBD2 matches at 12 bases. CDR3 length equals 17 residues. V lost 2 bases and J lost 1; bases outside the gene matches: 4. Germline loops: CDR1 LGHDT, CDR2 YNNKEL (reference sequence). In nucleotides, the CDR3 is TGTGCCAGCAGCCAAACTAGCGGGAGGTTCGGCACAGATACGCAGTATTTT. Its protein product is CASSQTSGRFGTDTQYF.